Given below is one T cell receptor beta chain in context. Other DNA variants within this sample encode the same CDR3. This record belongs to a study of blood T cell repertoires in COVID-19. At the level of the study: From T cells, B-cell-depleted T cells, or PBMCs came the material, which was cDNA or gDNA.

The ends were cut back, 0 bases at V and 0 bases at J, with 6 bases in the middle. The CDR3 sequence is 15 residues long. The germline CDR1 and CDR2 sequences are MNHEY and SMNVEV (reference sequence). TCRdb's table, derived via immunoSEQ multiplex PCR, lists solely in-frame clones and lacks some. Of tens of thousands of clones listed, over 80% were seen once; the top ten hold over 0.95%. The chain couples TRBV27 to TRBJ1-3; maybe TRBD1 (5 bases). Input material: peripheral blood. This TCR derives from a human donor in a cohort sampled during active COVID-19. The CDR3 is CASSLSGGSGNTIYF. CDR3 nucleotide sequence: TGTGCCAGCAGTTTATCCGGGGGCTCTGGAAACACCATATATTTT.